This T cell receptor (beta chain) was identified during a study of blood T cell repertoires in COVID-19. Profiling relied on immunoSEQ multiplex PCR, and the TCRdb table lists in-frame clones only, not all of them. The top ten clones hold about 14% of a sample with about 190,000 clones, 70% to 85% of them seen once. From germline, CDR1 is SGHNT and CDR2 YENEEA. The germline V and J ends were trimmed by 0 bases and 5 bases, with 16 bases remaining between them. There are 16 residues in the CDR3. The sample taken for sequencing was peripheral blood. This chain links TRBV11-3 with TRBJ1-2; D ambiguous. The clonotype originates from a man in his fifties who had recovered from COVID-19. DNA for the CDR3: TGTGCCAGCAGCTTAGAGGCAGCGGGAAGACTGTATGGCTACACCTTC. Its translation is CASSLEAAGRLYGYTF.